One sample yielded the 18 T cell receptor beta chains listed below, sequenced in a study of cytomegalovirus exposure and HLA in healthy donors. Primers: 60 Vbeta forward and 13 Jbeta reverse. Libraries were prepared by immunoSEQ multiplex PCR; TCRdb keeps only in-frame clonotypes and omits some of them. The table has around 270,000 clones, roughly 80% seen once. Sequencing was done on a sample of PBMCs. Receptors originate from a girl aged 2-9 years in good health and CMV-seronegative.

This sequence joins TRBV19 and TRBJ2-7; a weak D match, TRBD1 (6 bases). The CDR3 runs to 15 residues. CDR1 and CDR2 (germline): LNHDA, SQIVND (reference sequence). V lost 8 bases and J lost 1, with 18 bases in between. DNA of the CDR3: TGTGCCAGTCGCTCCCCCGGGACACCTTCCTACGAGCAGTACTTC. Its protein product is CASRSPGTPSYEQYF.

This rearrangement joins TRBV7-8 to TRBJ2-2, with 11 nucleotides matching TRBD2. Germline values: CDR1 SGHVS, CDR2 FQNEAQ. The CDR3 length is 13 residues. DNA for the CDR3: TGTGGTAGCGGGGGGGCCGTAACCGGGGAGCTGTTTTTT. This gives the protein CGSGGAVTGELFF.

This sequence joins TRBV5-1 and TRBJ2-7; D possibly corresponds to TRBD1 (6 bases). V was clipped by 7 bases and J by 3 bases, with 20 bases between them. Germline values: CDR1 SGHRS, CDR2 YFSETQ. This CDR3 has 15 amino acids. The CDR3 loop is CASGQPGTPNYEQYF. In DNA form, the CDR3 reads TGCGCCAGCGGTCAACCCGGGACACCGAACTACGAGCAGTACTTC.

The rearrangement uses TRBV19 and TRBJ1-1, with D uncertain. Trimming took off 1 base at V and 8 bases at J, with 11 bases between the two ends. Germline V gene data show CDR1 as LNHDA and CDR2 as SQIVND (reference sequence). The CDR3 has 13 residues. CDR3 bases: TGTGCCAGTAGTATAGGGGCAGCTCTCGAAGCTTTCTTT. Its translation is CASSIGAALEAFF.

The chain employs TRBV9 and TRBJ1-2, with TRBD1 identical over 7 bases. Trimming removed 0 bases from V and 5 bases from J; junction bases left unmatched: 4. This CDR3 comprises 14 residues. Looked up from germline, CDR1 is SGDLS and CDR2 is YYNGEE. DNA for the CDR3: TGTGCCAGCAGCGTAGATGGGACAGAATATGGCTACACCTTC. It yields the protein CASSVDGTEYGYTF.

This clone turned up a few times. The chain uses TRBV7-6 and TRBJ1-2; no clear D gene. The CDR3 has 13 residues. V lost 3 bases and J 4 bases, leaving 9 bases between the germline ends. In germline, CDR1 is SGHVS, CDR2 FNYEAQ. This CDR3 reads CASSFEHPYGYTF. CDR3 DNA: TGTGCCAGCAGCTTTGAACACCCCTATGGCTACACCTTC.

This clone showed up just once. CDR3 sequence (DNA): TGTGCCAGCAGTGATTTGGCAGGGTCGGGCACTGAAGCTTTCTTT. Protein: CASSDLAGSGTEAFF. The gene calls are TRBV2 and TRBJ1-1, with TRBD1 as a possible D gene (5 bases). The ends were cut back, 3 bases at V and 4 bases at J, with 15 bases in the middle. The CDR3 loop spans 15 amino acids. From germline, CDR1 is SNHLY and CDR2 FYNNEI. Using reference TRBV2 and TRBJ1-1 for the parts outside the CDR3, the full variable domain is EPEVTQTPSHQVTQMGQEVILRCVPISNHLYFYWYRQILGQKVEFLVSFYNNEISEKSEIFDDQFSVERPDGSNFTLKIRSTKLEDSAMYFCASSDLAGSGTEAFFGQGTRLTVV.

The chain employs TRBV6-4 and TRBJ2-2; perhaps TRBD1 as D (6 bases). V shed 1 base and J shed 0 bases, with 9 bases lying between them. The germline CDR1 and CDR2 sequences are MRHNA and SNTAGT. The CDR3 runs to 16 residues. The CDR3: CASSDYRVSNTGELFF. The CDR3 DNA reads TGTGCCAGCAGTGACTACAGGGTTTCGAACACCGGGGAGCTGTTTTTT.

The genes are TRBV7-3 and TRBJ2-5, with D perhaps matching TRBD2 (6 bases). The J call is uncertain, as TRBJ2-7 better fits the DNA end. The germline gives CDR1 SGHTA, CDR2 FQGTGA. The CDR3 covers 13 residues. The CDR3 sequence is CASGWAGKDEQYF. For the CDR3, the DNA is TGTGCCAGCGGGTGGGCGGGGAAGGACGAGCAGTACTTC.

This chain uses TRBV28 with TRBJ1-5; TRBD1 matches at 7 bases. Germline lookup yields CDR1 MDHEN and CDR2 SYDVKM. With V trimmed by 5 bases and J by 5 bases, 3 bases remained unmatched. The CDR3 consists of 13 residues. CDR3 amino acids: CASSKQGYQPQHF. The CDR3 DNA is TGTGCCAGCAGTAAACAGGGGTATCAGCCCCAGCATTTT.

In its sample, this clone was seen a few times. This sequence joins TRBV7-9 and TRBJ1-5; D not resolved. Germline CDR1 reads SEHNR; CDR2 reads FQNEAQ (reference sequence). The CDR3 is made up of 12 amino acids. V was clipped by 0 bases and J by 7 bases, with 4 bases between them. The CDR3 protein is CASSLARQPQHF. CDR3 coding DNA: TGTGCCAGCAGCTTAGCGCGGCAGCCCCAGCATTTT.

This chain connects TRBV6-4 to TRBJ1-5; 8 nucleotides agree with TRBD1. V lost 3 bases and J lost 0; bases outside the gene matches: 1. The CDR3 is made up of 15 amino acids. The germline gives CDR1 MRHNA, CDR2 SNTAGT. CDR3 sequence reads: CASSETGDSNQPQHF. DNA of the CDR3: TGTGCCAGCAGTGAGACAGGGGATAGCAATCAGCCCCAGCATTTT.

This clone was detected once. The rearrangement links TRBV27 to TRBJ2-7; 8 nucleotides agree with TRBD2. V lost 3 bases, J lost 4 bases, and 8 bases stayed unmatched. The CDR3 is 15 amino acids. Germline CDR1 is MNHEY and CDR2 is SMNVEV (reference sequence). The CDR3 region is CASSLSTSGLYEQYF. The CDR3 coding sequence is TGTGCCAGCAGTTTGAGTACTAGCGGCTTATACGAGCAGTACTTC.

The chain couples TRBV9 to TRBJ1-6; the D gene is possibly TRBD1 (5 bases). The CDR3 has 17 residues. V was shortened by 0 bases and J by 5 bases, with 15 bases between the two germline ends. Per germline, CDR1 SGDLS and CDR2 YYNGEE. Written as DNA, the CDR3 is TGTGCCAGCAGCGTAGCTACAGGCAAAAGTGATAATTCACCCCTCCACTTT. Protein sequence: CASSVATGKSDNSPLHF.

The rearrangement uses TRBV2 and TRBJ2-5; tentative D call: TRBD1 (7 bases). CDR1 SNHLY and CDR2 FYNNEI come from the germline V gene. CDR3 length: 16 amino acids. Trimming shortened V by 1 base and J by 5 bases, and 17 bases separated the two germline ends. The CDR3 DNA sequence: TGTGCCAGCAGTGAAGTAATTCTGGCGGGACAGGAGACCCAGTACTTC. This translates into CASSEVILAGQETQYF.

Comment on this clone: The junction differs from germline at one of its ends, possibly a read error. The CDR3 reads CASSIEPTGWGNEQFF. CDR3 coding DNA: TGTGCCAGTAGCATAGAACCGACAGGCTGGGGCAATGAGCAGTTCTTC. The V call is TRBV19, the J call TRBJ2-1; maybe TRBD1 (6 bases). CDR3 size: 16 residues. The V gene's germline CDR1 is LNHDA and CDR2 SQIVND (reference sequence).

The rearrangement joins TRBV13 to TRBJ2-7, with TRBD2 matching over 7 bases. Germline V gene lookup returns CDR1 PRHDT and CDR2 FYEKMQ (reference sequence). The trim removed 5 bases at V and 4 bases at J, leaving 11 bases unmatched. This CDR3 contains 15 residues. CDR3 DNA: TGTGCCAGCAGCACTCAAGCGGGGCCTTATTACGAGCAGTACTTC. Translated, it gives CASSTQAGPYYEQYF.

Only one count was recorded for this clone. The chain uses TRBV19 and TRBJ2-7; D unclear. The CDR3 length is 13 residues. With 8 bases removed from V and 0 bases from J, the gap between germline ends came to 11 bases. CDR1 is LNHDA and CDR2 is SQIVND in the germline V gene (reference sequence). For the CDR3, the DNA is TGTGCCAGTGCCATCCCGGGCTCCTACGAGCAGTACTTC. This sequence encodes CASAIPGSYEQYF.